This T cell receptor (beta chain) was captured in a study of blood T cell repertoires in COVID-19. Overall study: Acute and convalescent COVID-19 specimens originated in the United States, Italy and Spain.

Here immunoSEQ multiplex PCR was the method, and the copy in TCRdb shows in-frame clones only, minus some. The sample yields tens of thousands of clones, 80% to 90% seen once. Germline-derived CDR1 and CDR2 are SGHRS and YFSETQ. The CDR3 is made up of 13 amino acids. V lost 8 bases, J lost 1 base, and 11 bases lay in between. This rearrangement joins TRBV5-1 to TRBJ2-3; the D gene is possibly TRBD1 (5 bases). The source of this sequence is a woman aged 60-75 years with acute or convalescent COVID-19. The source material was peripheral blood. Here the CDR3 reads CASRLGGTDTQYF. In DNA, the CDR3 is TGCGCCAGTCGTCTAGGGGGCACAGATACGCAGTATTTT.